Listed below are T cell receptor beta chains from one sample, sequenced in a study of OX40 agonist ivuxolimab in advanced cancers. The repertoire was sequenced with immunoSEQ multiplex PCR; TCRdb's copy has only in-frame clones and lacks some. The sample holds more than 65,000 clones, around 85% seen once. The material sequenced was CD4+ or CD8+ T cells sorted from blood, taken in a trial of the OX40 agonist ivuxolimab. These receptors were collected from an adult with an advanced solid tumor such as melanoma, head and neck, liver or kidney cancer. Both conserved end residues are part of each CDR3. A D gene is named only where the DNA matches it firmly. Clone size appears in some rows only: once, few, many, or a class for an expanded clone.

V gene	CDR3 length	D gene	J gene	clone size	CDR3 DNA	CDR3 protein
TRBV7-2	15	NA	TRBJ2-7	NA	TGTGCCAGCAGCCCTTTGGGAGTGGCGCCCTACGAGCAGTACTTC	CASSPLGVAPYEQYF
TRBV11-3	16	TRBD1	TRBJ2-2	NA	TGTGCCAGCAGCGCCGGGACAGGGTCGTACACCGGGGAGCTGTTTTTT	CASSAGTGSYTGELFF
TRBV4-3	17	TRBD2	TRBJ2-1	NA	TGCGCCAGCAGCCAAGACCGACTAGCGGGAGGGCGAGATGAGCAGTTCTTC	CASSQDRLAGGRDEQFF
TRBV13	15	NA	TRBJ2-3	NA	TGTGCCAGCAGCCACGTCAGGCTCAGCACAGATACGCAGTATTTT	CASSHVRLSTDTQYF
TRBV6-6	16	TRBD1	TRBJ2-3	NA	TGTGCCAGCAGTTACCCACCGGGACAGGGGGCGGATACGCAGTATTTT	CASSYPPGQGADTQYF
TRBV6-6	15	TRBD1	TRBJ1-5	few	TGTGCCAGCAGAATCCGGGACAGGGCGAATCAGCCCCAGCATTTT	CASRIRDRANQPQHF
TRBV18	14	TRBD1	TRBJ2-3	NA	TGTGCCAGCTCACCCCGGGACAGGGCAGATACGCAGTATTTT	CASSPRDRADTQYF
TRBV13	21	NA	TRBJ1-3	NA	TGTGCCAGCAGCTTAGCCTCTAGGTACCCACGGGACGGACTCTCTGGAAACACCATATATTTT	CASSLASRYPRDGLSGNTIYF
TRBV30	14	NA	TRBJ2-1	NA	TGTGCCTGGAGTGCCCACAGGGTAGTGGATGAGCAGTTCTTC	CAWSAHRVVDEQFF
TRBV18	16	NA	TRBJ1-3	NA	TGTGCCAGCTCACCACCGACGGGCCTCTCTGGAAACACCATATATTTT	CASSPPTGLSGNTIYF
TRBV13	15	NA	TRBJ2-7	NA	TGTGCCAGCAGCCGGGGTAGGTGGAGCTCCTACGAGCAGTACTTC	CASSRGRWSSYEQYF
TRBV21-1	17	NA	TRBJ2-3	once	TGTGCCACAATGCCGGGACTAGGGGTGAGAAGCACAGATACGCAGTATTTT	CATMPGLGVRSTDTQYF
TRBV2	15	NA	TRBJ1-1	NA	TGTGCCAGCAGTGGTTCGGGGGGGAGGTGGACTGAAGCTTTCTTT	CASSGSGGRWTEAFF
TRBV10-3	14	NA	TRBJ2-3	NA	TGTGCCATCAGCGAAGGGGTTGGCAGAGATACGCAGTATTTT	CAISEGVGRDTQYF
TRBV27	14	NA	TRBJ1-4	few	TGTGCCAGCAGTTTAGGAGGGATGAGTGAAAAACTGTTTTTT	CASSLGGMSEKLFF
TRBV11-3	14	NA	TRBJ1-6	NA	TGTGCCAGCAGCTCCCACGGGGGGGATTCACCCCTCCACTTT	CASSSHGGDSPLHF
TRBV7-7	16	NA	TRBJ2-3	few	TGTGCCAGCAGCTTAGCGGCGGCACATCAGACAGATACGCAGTATTTT	CASSLAAAHQTDTQYF
TRBV11-3	15	NA	TRBJ2-7	NA	TGTGCCAGCAGCTTAGGAAGTGCCAGCTCCTACGAGCAGTACTTC	CASSLGSASSYEQYF
TRBV9	15	TRBD2	TRBJ2-5	NA	TGTGCCAGCAGCGTAGCTGCGGGAGGTGGGGAGACCCAGTACTTC	CASSVAAGGGETQYF
TRBV5-1	14	NA	TRBJ1-1	NA	TGCGCCAGCAGCTCTTGGGTGGGTCCCACTGAAGCTTTCTTT	CASSSWVGPTEAFF
TRBV7-2	14	NA	TRBJ2-3	once	TGTGCCAGCAGGCTACTTGGACAGACAGATACGCAGTATTTT	CASRLLGQTDTQYF
TRBV11-2	16	TRBD1	TRBJ2-5	NA	TGTGCCAGCAGCCCCGGGACAGGGGGCCGGAGGGAGACCCAGTACTTC	CASSPGTGGRRETQYF
TRBV14	12	NA	TRBJ2-7	NA	TGTGCCAGCAGCCCAAGCTCCCACGAGCAGTACTTC	CASSPSSHEQYF
TRBV2	12	NA	TRBJ2-7	once	TGTGCCAGCAGTAGGGACATCTACGAGCAGTACTTC	CASSRDIYEQYF
TRBV7-9	14	TRBD1	TRBJ1-2	NA	TGTGCCAGCAGCTTACAGACAGGGGACTATGGCTACACCTTC	CASSLQTGDYGYTF
TRBV28	15	NA	TRBJ2-5	NA	TGTGCCAGCAGCACACCACCCTGGGGAGAAGAGACCCAGTACTTC	CASSTPPWGEETQYF
TRBV7-2	12	NA	TRBJ1-5	few	TGTGCCAGCAGCTTAGGAAATCAGCCCCAGCATTTT	CASSLGNQPQHF
TRBV5-1	13	NA	TRBJ2-5	once	TGCGCCAGCAGTCTAGCGCCGAAAGAGACCCAGTACTTC	CASSLAPKETQYF
TRBV5-4	16	TRBD2	TRBJ2-2	NA	TGTGCCAGCAGCGTTCCTAGCGGGGGGAACACCGGGGAGCTGTTTTTT	CASSVPSGGNTGELFF
TRBV4-2	15	TRBD2	TRBJ2-1	NA	TGTGCCAGCAGCTCACAGACGGCGGGAGCTGATGAGCAGTTCTTC	CASSSQTAGADEQFF
TRBV19	16	TRBD2	TRBJ2-1	once	TGTGCCAGTAGTCCCCCCTGGGGAGGGCCAGTCAATGAGCAGTTCTTC	CASSPPWGGPVNEQFF
TRBV6-1	12	TRBD2	TRBJ2-7	once	TGTGCCAGCATTTGGACTAGCGGGAGGCTAGACTTC	CASIWTSGRLDF
TRBV11-2	15	NA	TRBJ2-7	NA	TGTGCCAGCAGATCCCTCTCGGGGTCCCACCACGAGCAGTACTTC	CASRSLSGSHHEQYF
TRBV11-3	14	TRBD1	TRBJ2-7	NA	TGTGCCAGCAGCTCCGGGACAGGACGTTGGGAGCAGTACTTC	CASSSGTGRWEQYF
TRBV4-2	14	NA	TRBJ2-3	NA	TGTGCCAGCAGCGGGCCCGCCCGGGCAGATACGCAGTATTTT	CASSGPARADTQYF
TRBV6-5	16	TRBD1	TRBJ2-7	NA	TGTGCCAGCAGTTACTCGGGGACAGGTTTTGACTACGAGCAGTACTTC	CASSYSGTGFDYEQYF
TRBV28	14	TRBD1	TRBJ1-2	NA	TGTGCCAGCACTTCCGAGGACAGGGACGGAGGCTACACCTTC	CASTSEDRDGGYTF
TRBV7-2	14	TRBD2	TRBJ2-3	NA	TGTGCCAGCACCTTAGTAGCGGGAGGAGATACGCAGTATTTT	CASTLVAGGDTQYF
TRBV30	12	NA	TRBJ2-1	NA	TGTGCCTGGAGTGTTTCTTGGTATGAGCAGTTCTTC	CAWSVSWYEQFF
TRBV11-2	15	NA	TRBJ2-7	NA	TGTGCCAGCAGCCGCATCCCAAAGGGGGTTTACGAGCAGTACTTC	CASSRIPKGVYEQYF
TRBV7-2	19	TRBD1	TRBJ1-4	NA	TGTGCCAGCAGCTCGAGAAGTCCCGGGACAGGGGGCCGGGGGGAAAAACTGTTTTTT	CASSSRSPGTGGRGEKLFF
TRBV29-1	13	NA	TRBJ2-3	NA	TGCAGCGTTGATAGTCCGTACACAGATACGCAGTATTTT	CSVDSPYTDTQYF
TRBV7-8	17	TRBD1	TRBJ1-4	NA	TGTGCCAGCAGCTTAGGACAGGGGGCGTTGACTAATGAAAAACTGTTTTTT	CASSLGQGALTNEKLFF
TRBV6-5	15	TRBD1	TRBJ1-5	NA	TGTGCCAGCAGTCGCCTGACAGGGGTCAATCAGCCCCAGCATTTT	CASSRLTGVNQPQHF
TRBV6-4	12	NA	TRBJ1-6	NA	TGTGCCAGCAGACGGATTAATTCACCCCTCCACTTT	CASRRINSPLHF